The clone carrying this TCR beta chain was seen a single time. The data were taken from a study of naive and memory T cell subsets. Cells stained for CD3, CD4, CD8, CD45RA and CD27 were sorted into four subsets. V gave up 1 base and J gave up 4 bases; unmatched junction bases: 7. The length of the CDR3 is 15 residues. CDR1 SEHNR and CDR2 FQNEAQ come from the germline V gene (reference sequence). Two oligonucleotides, mixed equimolar, formed the beta constant-region primer covering TRBC1 and TRBC2. Ligated cDNA was amplified by four rounds of PCR with nested alpha and beta constant-region primers and SP2. MiXCR, run by TCRdb on the UMI-ligation and nested PCR reads, gives a single entry per CDR3 protein. The data show some 82,000 distinct CDR3 sequences, with around 9% seen just once and less than 1.5% held by the top ten.

The clonotype originates from a human donor in good health. Material: naive CD8+ T cells from blood. This rearrangement joins TRBV7-9 to TRBJ2-7; 7 nucleotides align to TRBD2. The CDR3 region has the DNA TGTGCCAGCAGCTTAGATGCGGGAGAGGGATACGAGCAGTACTTC. It codes for CASSLDAGEGYEQYF.